Sequencing of this T cell receptor beta chain was carried out in a study of neoadjuvant nivolumab and ipilimumab in lung cancer. Overall study findings and caveats: Only two of four nivolumab-treated tumors gained richness and clonality by surgery. TCR clonality did not significantly correlate with pathologic tumor regression.

As to this clone: No antigen is known for it.

In germline, CDR1 is SGDLS, CDR2 YYNGEE. Trimming cost V 3 bases and J 0 bases, with 24 bases left between them. The CDR3 contains 19 residues. Assay: immunoSEQ multiplex PCR; the TCRdb copy retains only in-frame clones and omits some. The sample holds 13,000 or so clones, roughly 95% seen once. J is TRBJ1-2 and V is TRBV9; D may be TRBD1 (6 bases). Specimen: peripheral blood, collected after neoadjuvant nivolumab, alone or with ipilimumab, at or shortly before surgery. The TCR sequence derives from an adult with non-small cell lung cancer. CDR3 in DNA: TGTGCCAGCAGCGCGCCAACAGGGCAAATAACTCGGACTAACTATGGCTACACCTTC. This gives the protein CASSAPTGQITRTNYGYTF.